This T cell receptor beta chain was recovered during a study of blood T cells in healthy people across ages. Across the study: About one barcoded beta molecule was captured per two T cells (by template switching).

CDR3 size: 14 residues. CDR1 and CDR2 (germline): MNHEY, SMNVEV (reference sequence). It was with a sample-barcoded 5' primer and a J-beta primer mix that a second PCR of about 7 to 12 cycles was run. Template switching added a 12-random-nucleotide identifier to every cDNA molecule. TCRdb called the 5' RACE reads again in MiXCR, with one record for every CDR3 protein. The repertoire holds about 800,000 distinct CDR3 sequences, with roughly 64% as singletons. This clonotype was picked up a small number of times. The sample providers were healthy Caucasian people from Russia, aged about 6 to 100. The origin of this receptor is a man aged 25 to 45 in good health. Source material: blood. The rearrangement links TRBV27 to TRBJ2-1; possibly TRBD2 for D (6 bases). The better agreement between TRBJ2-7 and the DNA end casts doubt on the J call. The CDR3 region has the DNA TGTGCCAGCAGTTTAGGAGCGGGTGAAAATGAGCAGTACTTC. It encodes CASSLGAGENEQYF.